What follows is one T cell receptor beta chain and its context. What it binds is unknown. Profiling relied on immunoSEQ multiplex PCR, and the TCRdb table lists in-frame clones only, not all of them. The data hold 140,000 to 150,000 clones, with more than 85% observed a single time. Germline-derived CDR1 and CDR2 are SGHRS and YFSETQ. This CDR3 contains 15 residues. The trim removed 0 bases at V and 8 bases at J, leaving 4 bases unmatched. This sample is part of a study of T cell responses to AZD1222 COVID-19 vaccine. Study-level findings and limits: Clonal diversity was possibly underestimated, and white British individuals and females predominated among donors.

This TCR derives from an adult in good health. Sequencing was performed on peripheral blood, taken on day 0 of AZD1222 vaccination. This chain joins TRBV5-1 and TRBJ2-1; 11 bases align to TRBD2. The CDR3 loop reads CASSLASGRYDEQFF. The CDR3 DNA sequence: TGCGCCAGCAGCTTGGCTAGCGGGAGGTACGATGAGCAGTTCTTC.